The present entry profiles one TCR beta chain with its context. The table lists this clonotype with many counts. What this receptor recognizes is not known. The input lacks base qualities; no much larger clone sits a single base away. Amplification of TCR beta CDR3 regions was carried out from RNA transcripts. For the first round of RT-PCR on the TCR CDR3, the HTBI primer set was used together with the Qiagen OneStep RT-PCR kit. Libraries were constructed in a second round of multiplex PCR, after which size selection and purification were performed. Paired-end sequencing of the libraries was performed with 100 bp reads on an Illumina HiSeq2000. The authors' analysis ran thus. SOAPnuke was used to process the raw data, throwing out any read that contained adapters or uncalled bases, had a mean Phred below 15, or lacked an exact constant-primer or identifier match. COPE v1.2.5 was used to merge high-quality paired reads, and clonotypes were defined as unique nucleotide sequences. MiTCR v1.1 was used to align the clonotypes against IMGT TRBV, TRBD and TRBJ reference segments. Only V-J combinations with frequency above 0.0001, covering 99% to 99.2% of repertoires, were analysed. A TCS score was defined as the ratio between F50 (clonal expansion) and ExV (chaos), using BLOSUM62-based TCRdist between CDR3 peptides within each V-J. Welch's t-statistics and random forest reduced roughly 500 V-J features to 13, which were used in a naive Bayes classifier (R e1071). The public reads were reprocessed in TCRdb via fastp at Q25 and MiXCR, keeping in-frame beta chains. Under each unique CDR3 protein, matching rows form one entry showing the most common genes and DNA. The authors' filters were not applied to this entry. For this sample there are approximately 570,000 distinct CDR3 sequences; around 20% appear just once. 47% of the sample is in the top ten clones.

Germline trimming amounts to 6 bases on V and 3 bases on J, with 11 as the count of junction bases outside the gene matches. For CDR1 and CDR2, the germline V gene lists SNHLY and FYNNEI. The CDR3, from cysteine to phenylalanine, totals 16 residues. Only the CDR3 region is kept as DNA, spanning 48 bases read in frame from base 1. These data belong to a study of T cells in Graves' hyperthyroidism and ophthalmopathy (dated by TCRdb to about 2019). Some background on the complete study: Peripheral blood samples were taken at initial diagnosis, before any treatment was given. The study also compared thyroid tissue and blood T-cell repertoires from about six Graves' hyperthyroidism patients. After sampling, hyperthyroidism patients received methimazole starting at 30 mg daily, and ophthalmopathy patients received high-dose intravenous methylprednisolone. The 100 discovery patients were randomly split 7:3 into training and test sets. A discovery cohort of about a hundred patients, fewer than 50 with Graves' ophthalmopathy and under 60 with stable Graves' hyperthyroidism, was used to find distinguishing TCR V-J signatures. According to the paper, TCR Vbeta CDR3 sequencing was carried out on 120 to 150 peripheral blood samples, which came from fewer than 50 ophthalmopathy, 70 to 80 hyperthyroidism and roughly 17 progressor patients. An independent validation cohort of under 20 hyperthyroidism patients and about 16 patients who later progressed to ophthalmopathy tested prospective prediction of ophthalmopathy.

Beyond this particular receptor, the publication reports: A 13 V-J signature model separated ophthalmopathy from stable hyperthyroidism, with about 88% sensitivity and roughly 81% specificity in cross-validation and 80%/75% in testing. Most expanded thyroid clonotypes (frequency above 0.001) were also detected in blood, a finding suggesting that blood repertoires may reflect thyroid immune responses. Sample size was not statistically predetermined, and blinding of investigators to group allocation was not performed. In validation, progression to ophthalmopathy was predicted by the model with almost 71% sensitivity and 72% to 85% specificity, a median of around 6.5 months before onset.

Ophthalmopathy patients had moderately to severely active disease, with a Clinical Activity Score of 3 or more, a NOSPECS grade of 4 or more, and a disease duration of less than 3 months. Exclusion was applied to patients with uncontrolled infections, other autoimmune diseases, pregnancy or lactation. Clinical symptoms, serum thyroxine and TRAb, thyroid ultrasound, and orbital computed tomography formed the basis for the diagnoses. PBMCs were separated from roughly 10 ml of fresh peripheral blood using Ficoll-Paque density gradient centrifugation. Trizol reagent was used to extract total RNA, and RNA quality was then checked on an Agilent 2100 Bioanalyzer.

The source is a man aged 35 to 55 with Graves' ophthalmopathy. This chain joins TRBV2 to TRBJ2-4; 7 middle bases align to TRBD2. The sample was blood. In nucleotides, the sequence is TGTGCCAGCAGACCCTTGGGGGGGGGGGGCAAAAACATTCAGTACTTC. Translated, this gives CASRPLGGGGKNIQYF.